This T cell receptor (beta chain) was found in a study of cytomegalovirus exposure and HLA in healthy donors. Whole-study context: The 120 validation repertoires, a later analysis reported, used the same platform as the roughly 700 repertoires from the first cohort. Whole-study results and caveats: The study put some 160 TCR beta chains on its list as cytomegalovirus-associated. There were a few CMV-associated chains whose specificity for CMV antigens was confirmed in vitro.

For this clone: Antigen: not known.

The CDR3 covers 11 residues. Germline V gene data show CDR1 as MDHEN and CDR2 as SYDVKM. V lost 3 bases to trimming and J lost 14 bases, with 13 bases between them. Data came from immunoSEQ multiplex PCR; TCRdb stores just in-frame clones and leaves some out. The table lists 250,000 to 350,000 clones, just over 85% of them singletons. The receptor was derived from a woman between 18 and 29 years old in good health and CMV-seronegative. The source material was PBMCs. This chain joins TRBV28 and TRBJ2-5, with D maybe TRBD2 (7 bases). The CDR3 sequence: CASSFRGASYF. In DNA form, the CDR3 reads TGTGCCAGCAGTTTCCGGGGGGCCTCCTACTTC.